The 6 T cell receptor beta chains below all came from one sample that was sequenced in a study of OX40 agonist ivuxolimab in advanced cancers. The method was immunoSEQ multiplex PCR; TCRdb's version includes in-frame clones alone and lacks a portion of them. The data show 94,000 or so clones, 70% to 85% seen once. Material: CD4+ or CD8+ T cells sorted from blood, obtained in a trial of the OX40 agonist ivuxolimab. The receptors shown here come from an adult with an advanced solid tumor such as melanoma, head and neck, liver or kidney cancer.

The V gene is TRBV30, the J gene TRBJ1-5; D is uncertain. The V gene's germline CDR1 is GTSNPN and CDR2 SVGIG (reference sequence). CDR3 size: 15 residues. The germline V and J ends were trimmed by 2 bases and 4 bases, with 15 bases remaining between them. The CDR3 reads CAWSPGLGVNQPQHF. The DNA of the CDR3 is TGTGCCTGGAGTCCCGGACTCGGGGTGAATCAGCCCCAGCATTTT.

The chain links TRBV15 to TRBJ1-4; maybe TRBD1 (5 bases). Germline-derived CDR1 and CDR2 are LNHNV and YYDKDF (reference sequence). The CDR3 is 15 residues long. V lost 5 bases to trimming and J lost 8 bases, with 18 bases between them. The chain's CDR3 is CATSAQRTGSEKLFF. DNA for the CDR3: TGTGCCACCAGCGCCCAGAGAACAGGCTCCGAAAAACTGTTTTTT.

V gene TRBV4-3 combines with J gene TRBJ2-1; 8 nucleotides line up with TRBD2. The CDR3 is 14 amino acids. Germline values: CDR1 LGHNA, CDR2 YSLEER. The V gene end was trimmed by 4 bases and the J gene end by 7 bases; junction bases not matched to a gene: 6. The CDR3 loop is CASSLAGGANEQFF. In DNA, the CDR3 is TGCGCCAGCAGCCTGGCGGGGGGCGCGAATGAGCAGTTCTTC.

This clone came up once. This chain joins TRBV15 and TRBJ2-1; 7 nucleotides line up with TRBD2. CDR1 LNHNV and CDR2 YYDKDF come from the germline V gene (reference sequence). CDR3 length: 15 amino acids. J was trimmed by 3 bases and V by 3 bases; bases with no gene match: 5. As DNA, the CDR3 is TGTGCCACCAGCAGCCGGGAGGTATTCTACAATGAGCAGTTCTTC. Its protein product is CATSSREVFYNEQFF. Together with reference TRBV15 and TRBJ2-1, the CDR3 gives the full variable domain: DAMVIQNPRYQVTQFGKPVTLSCSQTLNHNVMYWYQQKSSQAPKLLFHYYDKDFNNEADTPDNFQSRRPNTSFCFLDIRSPGLGDTAMYLCATSSREVFYNEQFFGPGTRLTVL.

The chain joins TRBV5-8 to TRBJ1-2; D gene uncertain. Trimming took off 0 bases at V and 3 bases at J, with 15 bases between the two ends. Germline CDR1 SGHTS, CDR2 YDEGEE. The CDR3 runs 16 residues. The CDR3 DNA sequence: TGTGCCAGCAGCTTGGGGGAGCAAGGCACCTACTATGGCTACACCTTC. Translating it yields CASSLGEQGTYYGYTF.

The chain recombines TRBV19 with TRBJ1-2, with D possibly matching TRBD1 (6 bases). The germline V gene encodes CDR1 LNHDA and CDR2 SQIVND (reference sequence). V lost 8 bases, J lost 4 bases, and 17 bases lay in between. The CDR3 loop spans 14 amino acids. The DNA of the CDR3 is TGTGCCAGTGTACAAGGGGGGGATCGCTATGGCTACACCTTC. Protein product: CASVQGGDRYGYTF.